Detailed here is one T cell receptor beta chain. This sample was included in a study of blood T cell repertoires in COVID-19. In the authors' methods: Quantification of nucleated cells was approximated via reference gene primer amplification. Sequencing used immunoSEQ multiplex PCR; TCRdb keeps in-frame clones, though not all of them. V and J calls and clone size follow that table, whereas D and trimming were derived from the DNA. The sample lists roughly 280,000 clones; about nine tenths were seen once. The source of this sequence is a woman between 50 and 59 years old who had recovered from COVID-19. Sequenced input: peripheral blood.

The chain's CDR3 is CASSFSRGSGFLENEQFF. The CDR3 DNA reads as TGTGCCAGCAGTTTTAGTCGGGGTAGCGGCTTTTTAGAGAATGAGCAGTTCTTC. The chain recombines TRBV27 with TRBJ2-1; D is possibly TRBD2 (6 bases). Germline lookup yields CDR1 MNHEY and CDR2 SMNVEV (reference sequence). V was shortened by 3 bases and J by 7 bases, with 25 bases between the two germline ends. CDR3 length: 18 residues.